This T cell receptor beta chain was sequenced in a study of blood T cell repertoires in COVID-19. For the study at large: Both acute and convalescent COVID-19 samples were obtained from the United States, Italy and Spain. The analysed material was cDNA or gDNA that came from T cells, B-cell-depleted T cells, or PBMCs.

Original analysis: Amplification from reference gene primers served as the basis for estimated nucleated cell counts. This table comes from immunoSEQ multiplex PCR, and its TCRdb copy is limited to in-frame clones, with some not included. V and J calls and clone size are copied from that table; D and trimming were computed from the DNA. The table lists under 200,000 clones, over 75% of them singletons. The CDR3 length is 15 residues. Trimming took 2 bases from V and 2 from J; bases not matched to a gene: 5. The germline gives CDR1 WNHNN, CDR2 SYGVQD (reference sequence). Sequencing used peripheral blood. The receptor was isolated from a man between 60 and 70 years old who had recovered from COVID-19. The genes are TRBV10-1 and TRBJ1-1, with 7 bases identical to TRBD1. The CDR3 DNA reads TGCGCCAGCAGTGAGGGTACAGGGGCTAACACTGAAGCTTTCTTT. It translates to CASSEGTGANTEAFF.